This is a list of T cell receptor beta chains from one sample in a study of blood T cells in healthy people across ages. TCRdb fed the 5' RACE reads into MiXCR, producing one record per CDR3 protein. The sample comprises about 780,000 distinct CDR3 sequences, roughly 24% of which are singletons, and over 2.5% rests with the top ten. These same data were also listed under a study on T cells of mothers and their children.

The sample consisted of blood. Receptors originate from a boy between 5 and 17 years old in good health. Both conserved end residues are part of each CDR3. A D gene is named only where the DNA matches it firmly. Clone size is shown for a subset of rows, as once, few, many or a class of expanded clone.

CDR3nt: TGCAGCGTTGAACAGGGACCTGGGGGGAACTATGGCTACACCTTC
CDR3aa: CSVEQGPGGNYGYTF
abundance: NA
d_gene: NA
v_gene: TRBV29-1
j_gene: TRBJ1-2

CDR3nt: TGCGCCAGCAGCTTGGCTGACAGGGGTGGAGAGGAAAAACTGTTTTTT
CDR3aa: CASSLADRGGEEKLFF
abundance: few
d_gene: TRBD1
v_gene: TRBV5-1
j_gene: TRBJ1-4

CDR3nt: TGTGCCAGCACCTCCTGGCAGTACCAAGAGACCCAGTACTTC
CDR3aa: CASTSWQYQETQYF
abundance: few
d_gene: NA
v_gene: TRBV7-9
j_gene: TRBJ2-5

CDR3nt: TGTGCCAGCAATAGACAGGGAATCTACGAGCAGTACTTC
CDR3aa: CASNRQGIYEQYF
abundance: NA
d_gene: TRBD1
v_gene: TRBV28
j_gene: TRBJ2-7

CDR3nt: TGTGCCAGCAGTGAGGGCCTAGCGGGAGATACGCAGTATTTT
CDR3aa: CASSEGLAGDTQYF
abundance: NA
d_gene: TRBD2
v_gene: TRBV2
j_gene: TRBJ2-3

CDR3nt: TGTGCCATCGGGACGGGGGGGCGTGGTGAGCAGTTCTTC
CDR3aa: CAIGTGGRGEQFF
abundance: NA
d_gene: TRBD2
v_gene: TRBV10-3
j_gene: TRBJ2-1

CDR3nt: TGTGCCAGCAGCTTAGTGGCGGGGGGCCGGGGAGAGACCCAGTACTTC
CDR3aa: CASSLVAGGRGETQYF
abundance: NA
d_gene: TRBD2
v_gene: TRBV7-2
j_gene: TRBJ2-5

CDR3nt: TGTGCCAGCTCACCACGGCGGAGTCAGGACCGCTGGAGCGGGGAGCTGTTTTTT
CDR3aa: CASSPRRSQDRWSGELFF
abundance: few
d_gene: NA
v_gene: TRBV18
j_gene: TRBJ2-2

CDR3nt: TGTGCCAGCAGTTCATTAGACAGGGTGAACACCGGGGAGCTGTTTTTT
CDR3aa: CASSSLDRVNTGELFF
abundance: few
d_gene: TRBD1
v_gene: TRBV27
j_gene: TRBJ2-2

CDR3nt: TGTGCCAGCAGTCCAACAGGGGTTAGATCGGGCTATGGCTACACCTTC
CDR3aa: CASSPTGVRSGYGYTF
abundance: NA
d_gene: TRBD1
v_gene: TRBV5-4
j_gene: TRBJ1-2

CDR3nt: TGCAGCGTTGGAAAACTAATGACAGAGACCCAGTACTTC
CDR3aa: CSVGKLMTETQYF
abundance: few
d_gene: NA
v_gene: TRBV29-1
j_gene: TRBJ2-5

CDR3nt: TGTGCCAGCAGTTGGGATAGCACAGATACGCAGTATTTT
CDR3aa: CASSWDSTDTQYF
abundance: few
d_gene: NA
v_gene: TRBV6-6
j_gene: TRBJ2-3

CDR3nt: TGCGCCAGCAGCTTAAGCGGGAGAAGGGATAATGAGCAGTTCTTC
CDR3aa: CASSLSGRRDNEQFF
abundance: few
d_gene: TRBD2
v_gene: TRBV5-1
j_gene: TRBJ2-1

CDR3nt: TGTGCCTGGAGCCCGACAGTGCCTTATGGCTACACCTTC
CDR3aa: CAWSPTVPYGYTF
abundance: NA
d_gene: NA
v_gene: TRBV30
j_gene: TRBJ1-2

CDR3nt: TGCGCCAGCAACCTTGGGCAGGGAAGCGGCTACACCTTC
CDR3aa: CASNLGQGSGYTF
abundance: NA
d_gene: NA
v_gene: TRBV5-1
j_gene: TRBJ1-2

CDR3nt: TGTGCCAGCAGTTCCGGGGAAAGGGAGCAGTTCTTC
CDR3aa: CASSSGEREQFF
abundance: NA
d_gene: NA
v_gene: TRBV6-6
j_gene: TRBJ2-1

CDR3nt: TGTGCCAGCAGTGGGGGACAGGGGGGCGAGCAGTACTTC
CDR3aa: CASSGGQGGEQYF
abundance: few
d_gene: TRBD1
v_gene: TRBV28
j_gene: TRBJ2-7

CDR3nt: TGCAGTGCTAGAGATTACGGGGTCTCCGGGGAGCTGTTTTTT
CDR3aa: CSARDYGVSGELFF
abundance: few
d_gene: NA
v_gene: TRBV20-1
j_gene: TRBJ2-2

CDR3nt: TGTGCCTGGAGTGTACGTGCAAGGATTGAAGCTTTCTTT
CDR3aa: CAWSVRARIEAFF
abundance: NA
d_gene: NA
v_gene: TRBV30
j_gene: TRBJ1-1

CDR3nt: TGTGCCAGCAGCCTGGGGGTCGAGAGCAATCAGCCCCAGCATTTT
CDR3aa: CASSLGVESNQPQHF
abundance: NA
d_gene: NA
v_gene: TRBV5-4
j_gene: TRBJ1-5

CDR3nt: TGTGCCAGCAGCATTTCGGGGGGCCGCAATGAGCAGTTCTTC
CDR3aa: CASSISGGRNEQFF
abundance: NA
d_gene: NA
v_gene: TRBV11-3
j_gene: TRBJ2-1

CDR3nt: TGTGCCAGCAGTCGTCGGGTTATCGGGACAGATACGCAGTATTTT
CDR3aa: CASSRRVIGTDTQYF
abundance: NA
d_gene: NA
v_gene: TRBV6-8
j_gene: TRBJ2-3

CDR3nt: TGCGCCAGCAGCCAAGATCTAGGGGTAGGCGAGCAGTACTTC
CDR3aa: CASSQDLGVGEQYF
abundance: NA
d_gene: NA
v_gene: TRBV4-1
j_gene: TRBJ2-7

CDR3nt: TGTGCCAGCAGTGAATCGGGACAGGGCCGCAATGAGCAGTTCTTC
CDR3aa: CASSESGQGRNEQFF
abundance: few
d_gene: TRBD1
v_gene: TRBV6-1
j_gene: TRBJ2-1

CDR3nt: TGTGCCAGCAGTAGTGTGGGGACCTACGAGCAGTACTTC
CDR3aa: CASSSVGTYEQYF
abundance: few
d_gene: NA
v_gene: TRBV12-3/TRBV12-4
j_gene: TRBJ2-7

CDR3nt: TGTGCCAGCAGTTACTCATGGGGGGCGAACACCGGGGAGCTGTTTTTT
CDR3aa: CASSYSWGANTGELFF
abundance: many
d_gene: NA
v_gene: TRBV6-5
j_gene: TRBJ2-2

CDR3nt: TGTGCCAGCAGTTCGGGGCTATTAGGAGAGCAGTTCTTC
CDR3aa: CASSSGLLGEQFF
abundance: NA
d_gene: NA
v_gene: TRBV6-5
j_gene: TRBJ2-1

CDR3nt: TGCAGCGTTGAATCCCCTCCTAACTATGGCTACACCTTC
CDR3aa: CSVESPPNYGYTF
abundance: few
d_gene: NA
v_gene: TRBV29-1
j_gene: TRBJ1-2

CDR3nt: TGCGCCAGCAGCTTCAGACAGGGTGAAGAGACCCAGTACTTC
CDR3aa: CASSFRQGEETQYF
abundance: NA
d_gene: TRBD1
v_gene: TRBV5-1
j_gene: TRBJ2-5

CDR3nt: TGTGCCAGCAGTTACTCCCTAGCGGGGTCTAACTTC
CDR3aa: CASSYSLAGSNF
abundance: NA
d_gene: TRBD2
v_gene: TRBV6-2/TRBV6-3
j_gene: TRBJ2-5

CDR3nt: TGCGCCAGCAGCTGGTACAGTCAGTCGGAGACCCAGTACTTC
CDR3aa: CASSWYSQSETQYF
abundance: NA
d_gene: NA
v_gene: TRBV5-1
j_gene: TRBJ2-5

CDR3nt: TGTGCCAGCAGCCCCCGCAGTAATCGGGACCCCTACGAGCAGTACTTC
CDR3aa: CASSPRSNRDPYEQYF
abundance: few
d_gene: NA
v_gene: TRBV7-9
j_gene: TRBJ2-7

CDR3nt: TGTGCCAGCCAGCCGACAGGGCCCACTGAAGCTTTCTTT
CDR3aa: CASQPTGPTEAFF
abundance: NA
d_gene: TRBD1
v_gene: TRBV18
j_gene: TRBJ1-1

CDR3nt: TGTGCCAGCAGTTTGACCGGGACTACGACCTACGAGCAGTACTTC
CDR3aa: CASSLTGTTTYEQYF
abundance: NA
d_gene: TRBD2
v_gene: TRBV2
j_gene: TRBJ2-7

CDR3nt: TGTGCCAGCAGTCGATGGGCAGAAAAACTGTTTTTT
CDR3aa: CASSRWAEKLFF
abundance: NA
d_gene: NA
v_gene: TRBV12-3/TRBV12-4
j_gene: TRBJ1-4

CDR3nt: TGTGCCAGCAGCTCCCCGGCGGGGGGACGAGAGACCCAGTACTTC
CDR3aa: CASSSPAGGRETQYF
abundance: NA
d_gene: TRBD2
v_gene: TRBV5-5
j_gene: TRBJ2-5

CDR3nt: TGCAGTGCTAGACCAGCCCGTAATGAAAAACTGTTTTTT
CDR3aa: CSARPARNEKLFF
abundance: NA
d_gene: NA
v_gene: TRBV20-1
j_gene: TRBJ1-4